Listed below are T cell receptor beta chains from one sample, sequenced in a study of blood T cell repertoires in COVID-19. The data were produced by immunoSEQ multiplex PCR, yet TCRdb's version contains in-frame clones alone and is incomplete. The sample shows 150,000 to 200,000 clones, less than 90% of them seen only once. The sample comprised PBMCs or T cells enriched from blood (not recorded which). These receptors were collected from a woman aged 25 to 39 who had been exposed to COVID-19. CDR3s include the opening cysteine and the closing phenylalanine or tryptophan. D genes are given only for firm matches. Some rows mark clone size as missing; the rest say once, few, many or name a class of expanded clone.

size,D,V,J,CDR3,DNA
once,NA,TRBV9,TRBJ2-3,CASSVEEGGDTDTQYF,TGTGCCAGCAGCGTAGAGGAGGGGGGGGACACAGATACGCAGTATTTT
NA,NA,TRBV11-2,TRBJ1-1,CASSSRPGNTEAFF,TGTGCCAGCAGCTCCCGGCCGGGGAACACTGAAGCTTTCTTT
NA,TRBD1,TRBV9,TRBJ2-1,CASSVITGGINEQFF,TGTGCCAGCAGTGTTATCACAGGGGGCATCAATGAGCAGTTCTTC
NA,TRBD1,TRBV2,TRBJ1-6,CASNRDRDNSPLHF,TGTGCCAGCAACCGGGACAGGGATAATTCACCCCTCCACTTT
once,NA,TRBV7-2,TRBJ1-3,CASSMAPGGAGNTIYF,TGTGCCAGCAGCATGGCCCCGGGGGGGGCTGGAAACACCATATATTTT
NA,TRBD1,TRBV5-5,TRBJ2-1,CASSLDRNEQFF,TGTGCCAGCAGCCTGGACAGGAATGAGCAGTTCTTC
NA,NA,TRBV3-1/TRBV3-2,TRBJ1-2,CASSEGIQGKGYTF,TGTGCCAGCAGCGAAGGCATACAGGGCAAGGGCTACACCTTC
NA,TRBD1,TRBV29-1,TRBJ1-2,CSVDSGQGDGYTF,TGCAGCGTTGACTCCGGACAGGGGGATGGCTACACCTTC
NA,NA,TRBV30,TRBJ1-5,CAWSLGTYNQPQHF,TGTGCCTGGAGCCTAGGGACATACAATCAGCCCCAGCATTTT
NA,TRBD2,TRBV11-2,TRBJ2-1,CASSSVAGGQYNEQFF,TGTGCCAGCAGCTCCGTAGCGGGGGGGCAGTACAATGAGCAGTTCTTC
few,NA,TRBV4-3,TRBJ1-6,CASSQDPDNSPLHF,TGCGCCAGCAGCCAAGATCCAGATAATTCACCCCTCCACTTT
NA,TRBD1,TRBV13,TRBJ1-5,CASSLRQGAINQPQHF,TGTGCCAGCAGCCTTCGACAGGGGGCAATCAATCAGCCCCAGCATTTT
NA,TRBD2,TRBV3-1/TRBV3-2,TRBJ2-2,CASSQVNGLAGVGELFF,TGTGCCAGCAGCCAAGTTAATGGACTAGCGGGGGTCGGGGAGCTGTTTTTT
NA,TRBD2,TRBV7-8,TRBJ2-3,CASSLKGDWRAGRPDTDTQYF,TGTGCCAGCAGCTTAAAAGGGGACTGGAGAGCGGGGCGGCCTGACACAGATACGCAGTATTTT
NA,TRBD2,TRBV18,TRBJ2-1,CASSPPTSGGIGYNEQFF,TGTGCCAGCTCACCACCGACTAGCGGGGGTATCGGCTACAATGAGCAGTTCTTC
NA,NA,TRBV14,TRBJ1-1,CASSQKPGFAEAFF,TGTGCCAGCAGCCAAAAACCAGGGTTCGCTGAAGCTTTCTTT
NA,NA,TRBV6-1,TRBJ1-3,CASSEGTASGNTIYF,TGTGCCAGCAGTGAAGGAACAGCCTCTGGAAACACCATATATTTT
once,NA,TRBV24-1,TRBJ2-5,CATSDPGEGEETQYF,TGTGCCACCAGTGATCCTGGTGAGGGGGAAGAGACCCAGTACTTC
NA,NA,TRBV4-3,TRBJ1-1,CASSLSTGVNTEAFF,TGCGCCAGCAGCCTCTCAACCGGAGTGAACACTGAAGCTTTCTTT
once,TRBD2,TRBV6-5,TRBJ2-1,CASSLAGGYNEQFF,TGTGCCAGCAGTTTAGCGGGGGGGTACAATGAGCAGTTCTTC
NA,TRBD1,TRBV2,TRBJ1-5,CASIGTGDQPQHF,TGTGCCAGCATTGGGACAGGGGATCAGCCCCAGCATTTT
NA,NA,TRBV7-3,TRBJ1-2,CASSRSGGSDGYTF,TGTGCCAGCAGCCGAAGCGGGGGATCGGATGGCTACACCTTC
NA,TRBD2,TRBV5-1,TRBJ2-1,CASSLAASGVYYNEQFF,TGCGCCAGCAGCTTGGCGGCTAGCGGGGTTTATTACAATGAGCAGTTCTTC
NA,TRBD1,TRBV6-5,TRBJ1-2,CASAGGSYGYTF,TGTGCCAGCGCAGGGGGGAGCTATGGCTACACCTTC
NA,NA,TRBV19,TRBJ1-6,CASRVPSSYNSPLHF,TGTGCCAGTAGAGTTCCGAGCTCCTATAATTCACCCCTCCACTTT
NA,NA,TRBV25-1,TRBJ2-7,CASSVHSYEQYF,TGTGCCAGCAGTGTCCACTCCTACGAGCAGTACTTC
once,TRBD2,TRBV27,TRBJ2-1,CASSLTSGGAWNEQFF,TGTGCCAGCAGTTTGACTAGCGGGGGGGCTTGGAATGAGCAGTTCTTC